This TCR beta chain appears in the sequencing data of a study of CD8+ T cells in alopecia areata. Study details: Treated patients were dosed with oral tofacitinib, taking 5 to 10 mg twice daily.

As for treatment: oral pan-JAK inhibitor, 5-10 mg twice daily. cDNA reverse transcribed from extracted RNA served as the sequencing template. Using immunoSEQ multiplex PCR, the repertoire was profiled, and TCRdb retains in-frame clones only, with some absent. The repertoire holds more than 150,000 clones, with about 47% as singletons. Germline assignment: CDR1 SGDLS and CDR2 YYNGEE. V lost 3 bases and J 4 bases, leaving 14 bases between the germline ends. This CDR3 has 15 residues. The rearrangement uses TRBV9 and TRBJ1-3; perhaps TRBD1 as D (6 bases). The sequenced sample was CD8+ T cells sorted from blood, obtained at roughly week 52, from a patient treated with tofacitinib. This receptor was identified in a human donor with alopecia areata. The chain's CDR3 is CASSEFGGPGNTIYF. The CDR3 DNA sequence: TGTGCCAGCAGCGAGTTCGGGGGGCCCGGAAACACCATATATTTT.